This T cell receptor (beta chain) was sequenced in a study of blood T cell repertoires in COVID-19. Only in-frame clones appear in the TCRdb table, and some are missing; sequencing was by immunoSEQ multiplex PCR. The sample consists of 85,000 to 130,000 clones, more than 80% of them appearing once. This CDR3 comprises 18 residues. The genes are TRBV21-1 and TRBJ1-5. TRBV21-1 has pseudogene status. The source of this sequence is a woman aged 60-75 years with acute or convalescent COVID-19. The sample consisted of peripheral blood. The CDR3 coding sequence is TGTGCCAGCAGTTCGCGTCGGAGGGGTGGGTATAGCAATCAGCCCCAGCATTTT. Translating it yields CASSSRRRGGYSNQPQHF.